The clone carrying this TCR beta chain was observed at least ten times. The record originates from a study of neurological immune-mediated disorders. TCRdb re-derived calls from the 5' RACE reads in MiXCR, one entry per CDR3 protein. The sample shows more than 13,000 distinct CDR3 sequences, 7% of them seen only once. CDR1 and CDR2 from the germline V gene are DFQATT and SNEGSKA (reference sequence). The CDR3 has 12 amino acids. Trimming left V 3 bases short and J 6 bases short, with 10 bases between. The V call is TRBV20-1, the J call TRBJ2-3; D is unclear. This sequence originates from a woman in her 40s in good health. Input material: CD8+ T cells from blood. The CDR3 bases are TGCAGTGCTAGTCCCCCTGGGGATACGCAGTATTTT. Translated: CSASPPGDTQYF.